Listed below are T cell receptor beta chains from one sample, sequenced in a study of blood T cell repertoires in COVID-19. Sequenced by immunoSEQ multiplex PCR; TCRdb stores in-frame clones only, minus some. The profile shows 50,000 or so clones, about nine tenths of them singletons. The sample consisted of peripheral blood. The receptors were gathered from a man in his 70s with acute or convalescent COVID-19. The CDR3 runs from the conserved cysteine through the conserved F or W. D genes are given only for firm matches. Clone sizes are given selectively: once, few, many, or a class where the clone is expanded.

clone size: NA
D gene: NA
V gene: TRBV3-1/TRBV3-2
J gene: TRBJ1-1
CDR3 DNA: TGTGCCAGCAGCCACCTCGGGGGCACTGAAGCTTTCTTT
CDR3 protein: CASSHLGGTEAFF

clone size: NA
D gene: NA
V gene: TRBV5-5
J gene: TRBJ1-2
CDR3 DNA: TGTGCCAGCAGCCGGACAGTTCCCTCTAACTATGGCTACACCTTC
CDR3 protein: CASSRTVPSNYGYTF

clone size: NA
D gene: TRBD2
V gene: TRBV11-2
J gene: TRBJ2-1
CDR3 DNA: TGTGCCAGCAGCTCCTGGACTAGCGGGACTTTCGGTGAGCAGTTCTTC
CDR3 protein: CASSSWTSGTFGEQFF

clone size: NA
D gene: NA
V gene: TRBV6-2/TRBV6-3
J gene: TRBJ2-3
CDR3 DNA: TGTGCCAGCAGTTCCCTCCGGGGGGCTAGCACAGATACGCAGTATTTT
CDR3 protein: CASSSLRGASTDTQYF

clone size: few
D gene: NA
V gene: TRBV9
J gene: TRBJ1-3
CDR3 DNA: TGTGCCAGCAGTCTTACGGTAAACTCTGGAAACACCATATATTTT
CDR3 protein: CASSLTVNSGNTIYF

clone size: NA
D gene: NA
V gene: TRBV9
J gene: TRBJ2-3
CDR3 DNA: TGTGCCAGCAGCCCCCAATACCTAACAGATACGCAGTATTTT
CDR3 protein: CASSPQYLTDTQYF

clone size: NA
D gene: TRBD2
V gene: TRBV5-4
J gene: TRBJ2-5
CDR3 DNA: TGTGCCAGCAGCCTGGGACTAGCGGGAGCGCAAGAGACCCAGTACTTC
CDR3 protein: CASSLGLAGAQETQYF

clone size: NA
D gene: TRBD1
V gene: TRBV19
J gene: TRBJ1-1
CDR3 DNA: TGTGCCAGTAGTGCCGTGACAGGGGGCTACGTGGTCACTGAAGCTTTCTTT
CDR3 protein: CASSAVTGGYVVTEAFF

clone size: few
D gene: TRBD1
V gene: TRBV6-2/TRBV6-3
J gene: TRBJ1-1
CDR3 DNA: TGTGCCAGCAGTCGGCCGGGACAGGGGGACACTGAAGCTTTCTTT
CDR3 protein: CASSRPGQGDTEAFF

clone size: NA
D gene: TRBD1
V gene: TRBV11-2
J gene: TRBJ1-2
CDR3 DNA: TGTGCCAGCAGGGAGACAGGGGACGGCTACACCTTC
CDR3 protein: CASRETGDGYTF

clone size: NA
D gene: TRBD1
V gene: TRBV7-9
J gene: TRBJ1-2
CDR3 DNA: TGTGCCAGCAGCGGGACAGGGGATGGCTACACCTTC
CDR3 protein: CASSGTGDGYTF

clone size: NA
D gene: NA
V gene: TRBV5-1
J gene: TRBJ1-3
CDR3 DNA: TGCGCCAGCAGCTTGGTCGTGGGCTCCTCTGGAAACACCATATATTTT
CDR3 protein: CASSLVVGSSGNTIYF

clone size: NA
D gene: TRBD1
V gene: TRBV9
J gene: TRBJ2-2
CDR3 DNA: TGTGCCAGCAGCATCGATCCGGGACAGACGAACACCGGGGAGCTGTTTTTT
CDR3 protein: CASSIDPGQTNTGELFF

clone size: once
D gene: NA
V gene: TRBV4-3
J gene: TRBJ1-4
CDR3 DNA: TGCGCCAGCAGCCAAGGTAACAGAGCCGAAAAACTGTTTTTT
CDR3 protein: CASSQGNRAEKLFF

clone size: NA
D gene: TRBD2
V gene: TRBV9
J gene: TRBJ2-5
CDR3 DNA: TGTGCCAGCACCTACGGGGGAGGGATGGAGACCCAGTACTTC
CDR3 protein: CASTYGGGMETQYF

clone size: once
D gene: NA
V gene: TRBV27
J gene: TRBJ1-4
CDR3 DNA: TGTGCCAGCAGTAGCCTAACGGTTGAAAAACTGTTTTTT
CDR3 protein: CASSSLTVEKLFF

clone size: NA
D gene: TRBD1
V gene: TRBV24-1
J gene: TRBJ2-5
CDR3 DNA: TGTGCCACCAGTGATTTCGGCACAGGGGTTGGGGAGACCCAGTACTTC
CDR3 protein: CATSDFGTGVGETQYF

clone size: NA
D gene: TRBD2
V gene: TRBV7-7
J gene: TRBJ2-1
CDR3 DNA: TGTGCCAGCAGCTTACAAGGACTAGCGGGAGATGAGCAGTTCTTC
CDR3 protein: CASSLQGLAGDEQFF

clone size: NA
D gene: TRBD2
V gene: TRBV5-1
J gene: TRBJ2-7
CDR3 DNA: TGCGCCAGCAGCTCCACCCTGGGGACTAGCGGGCCCTACGAGCAGTACTTC
CDR3 protein: CASSSTLGTSGPYEQYF

clone size: NA
D gene: TRBD2
V gene: TRBV18
J gene: TRBJ2-7
CDR3 DNA: TGTGCCAGCTCACTTAGCGCTAGCGGCTCCTACGAGCAGTACTTC
CDR3 protein: CASSLSASGSYEQYF

clone size: NA
D gene: NA
V gene: TRBV7-3
J gene: TRBJ2-6
CDR3 DNA: TGTGCCAGCAGCTTGCAACTGGTATCTGGGGCCAACGTCCTGACTTTC
CDR3 protein: CASSLQLVSGANVLTF

clone size: NA
D gene: NA
V gene: TRBV18
J gene: TRBJ2-7
CDR3 DNA: TGTGCCAGCTCACCAATTCACAGGGCCAACGAGCAGTACTTC
CDR3 protein: CASSPIHRANEQYF

clone size: few
D gene: TRBD1
V gene: TRBV18
J gene: TRBJ2-4
CDR3 DNA: TGTGCCAGCTCACCAGACAGACAGGGTAAAAACATTCAGTACTTC
CDR3 protein: CASSPDRQGKNIQYF

clone size: NA
D gene: NA
V gene: TRBV4-1
J gene: TRBJ1-2
CDR3 DNA: TGCGCCAGCAGCCAACAATATCAGATGTGGGAGAGAATAAACTATGGCTACACCTTC
CDR3 protein: CASSQQYQMWERINYGYTF

clone size: NA
D gene: NA
V gene: TRBV7-6
J gene: TRBJ1-3
CDR3 DNA: TGTGCCAGCAGCGGAACAGGGATCTCTGGAAACACCATATATTTT
CDR3 protein: CASSGTGISGNTIYF

clone size: NA
D gene: TRBD1
V gene: TRBV30
J gene: TRBJ1-1
CDR3 DNA: TGTGCCTGGACTAGGACAGGGGGTGACACTGAAGCTTTCTTT
CDR3 protein: CAWTRTGGDTEAFF

clone size: NA
D gene: TRBD2
V gene: TRBV5-1
J gene: TRBJ2-3
CDR3 DNA: TGCGCCAGCAGCCCGGGACTAGCGGGGGGTCCCAGCACAGATACGCAGTATTTT
CDR3 protein: CASSPGLAGGPSTDTQYF